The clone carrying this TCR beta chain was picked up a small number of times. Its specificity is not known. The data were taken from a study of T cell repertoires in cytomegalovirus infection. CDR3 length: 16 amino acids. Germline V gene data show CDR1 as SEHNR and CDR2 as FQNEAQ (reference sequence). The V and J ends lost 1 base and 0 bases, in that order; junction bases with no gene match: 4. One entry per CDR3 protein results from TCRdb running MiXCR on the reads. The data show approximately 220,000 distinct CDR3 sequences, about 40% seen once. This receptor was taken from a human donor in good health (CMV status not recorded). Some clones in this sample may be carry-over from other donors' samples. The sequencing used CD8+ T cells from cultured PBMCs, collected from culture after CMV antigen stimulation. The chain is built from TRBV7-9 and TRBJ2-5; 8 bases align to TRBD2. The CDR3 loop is CASSLDASGYQETQYF. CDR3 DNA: TGTGCCAGCAGCTTAGACGCTAGCGGGTACCAAGAGACCCAGTACTTC.